This T cell receptor beta chain emerged from a study of blood T cell repertoires in COVID-19. Method: immunoSEQ multiplex PCR; TCRdb's copy keeps in-frame clones and lacks some. Among around 200,000 clones, just under 80% were seen once, and the ten largest hold roughly 2.8%. The CDR3 loop spans 15 amino acids. V lost 1 base to trimming and J lost 3 bases, with 12 bases between them. Per germline, CDR1 SEHNR and CDR2 FQNEAQ (reference sequence). This chain uses TRBV7-9 with TRBJ1-2, with D maybe TRBD1 (5 bases). Sequencing was performed on peripheral blood. This sequence was found in a woman aged 80 or older with active or convalescent COVID-19. CDR3 amino acids: CASSLEQGKDYGYTF. In DNA, the CDR3 is TGTGCCAGCAGCTTAGAGCAGGGCAAAGACTATGGCTACACCTTC.